Here is one TCR beta chain with its context. Original analysis: Quantification of nucleated cells was approximated via reference gene primer amplification. Assay used: immunoSEQ multiplex PCR; TCRdb lists only in-frame clones, some missing. From that table come the V and J calls and clone size; the DNA was used to work out D and trimming. The sample consists of around 200,000 clones, around nine tenths of them appearing once. This record comes from a study of blood T cell repertoires in COVID-19. Study summary: Italy, Spain and the United States were the sources of the convalescent and acute COVID-19 samples. PBMCs, B-cell-depleted T cells, or T cells were the source of the cDNA or gDNA that made up the material.

Germline CDR1 reads SGHNT; CDR2 reads YYREEE (reference sequence). CDR3 length: 13 residues. V was cut by 7 bases and J by 4 bases, with 11 bases left in between. This sequence was found in a man between 25 and 39 years old with acute or convalescent COVID-19. Sequenced: peripheral blood. The chain uses TRBV5-4 and TRBJ2-2; D call uncertain. CDR3 loop: CASSPSGTGELFF. The CDR3 nucleotides are TGTGCCAGCTCACCTTCCGGCACCGGGGAGCTGTTTTTT.